Following are 14 T cell receptor beta chains from one sample sequenced in a study of cytomegalovirus exposure and HLA in healthy donors. 60 Vbeta and 13 Jbeta primers were used in PCR. The assay was immunoSEQ multiplex PCR, and TCRdb's table has in-frame clones only and misses some. The sample contains 150,000 to 250,000 clones, 85% of which appear only once. Sequencing was performed on PBMCs. The source of these receptors is a woman between 45 and 60 years old in good health and CMV-seronegative.

V gene TRBV15 combines with J gene TRBJ2-5; 7 nucleotides agree with TRBD1. This CDR3 region has 15 residues. With 4 bases clipped from V and 4 bases from J, the junction kept 9 bases outside the gene matches. From germline, CDR1 is LNHNV and CDR2 YYDKDF (reference sequence). The CDR3 sequence is CATSTLDRVRETQYF. The CDR3 DNA reads as TGTGCCACCAGCACTTTAGACAGGGTGAGAGAGACCCAGTACTTC.

This clone has more than one count but fewer than ten. V usage is TRBV2 and J usage is TRBJ2-2, with D possibly being TRBD1 (6 bases). The V end lost 5 bases, the J end lost 0 bases, and 10 bases lay between the germline ends. Germline V gives CDR1 SNHLY, CDR2 FYNNEI. This CDR3 has 15 amino acids. This CDR3 reads CASSLQGPNTGELFF. For the CDR3, the DNA is TGTGCCAGCAGTCTACAGGGTCCGAACACCGGGGAGCTGTTTTTT. The entire variable domain, with the rest obtained from reference TRBV2 and TRBJ2-2, is as follows: EPEVTQTPSHQVTQMGQEVILRCVPISNHLYFYWYRQILGQKVEFLVSFYNNEISEKSEIFDDQFSVERPDGSNFTLKIRSTKLEDSAMYFCASSLQGPNTGELFFGEGSRLTVL.

This clone was seen only once. The rearrangement joins TRBV5-8 to TRBJ2-7; the D gene is possibly TRBD2 (5 bases). The CDR3 totals 14 residues. V lost 3 bases and J 0 bases, leaving 10 bases between the germline ends. CDR1 and CDR2 from the germline V gene are SGHTS and YDEGEE. The CDR3 nucleotides are TGTGCCAGCAGCTCCGGGGTCAGCTCCTACGAGCAGTACTTC. This translates into CASSSGVSSYEQYF. The full variable domain, rest sourced from reference TRBV5-8 and TRBJ2-7, is EAGVTQSPTHLIKTRGQQATLRCSPISGHTSVYWYQQALGLGLQFLLWYDEGEERNRGNFPPRFSGRQFPNYSSELNVNALELEDSALYLCASSSGVSSYEQYFGPGTRLTVT.

For this clone: The sample holds other DNA sequences that translate to the same CDR3. J is TRBJ2-5 and V is TRBV10-3, with TRBD2 identical over 8 bases. The germline V gene has CDR1 ENHRY and CDR2 SYGVKD. The CDR3 contains 13 residues. V lost 7 bases and J lost 4; bases outside the gene matches: 5. The CDR3 nucleotides read TGTGCCATCAACCCCAGCGGGAGAGAGACCCAGTACTTC. The encoded protein is CAINPSGRETQYF.

This sequence joins TRBV5-1 and TRBJ1-3; 10 positions agree with TRBD1. Trimming took 5 bases from V and 3 from J; bases not matched to a gene: 5. The germline V gene encodes CDR1 SGHRS and CDR2 YFSETQ. The CDR3 totals 15 residues. Here the CDR3 reads CASRGGTGVGNTIYF. CDR3 DNA sequence: TGCGCCAGCAGAGGCGGGACAGGGGTTGGAAACACCATATATTTT.

This chain connects TRBV27 to TRBJ2-1; possibly TRBD2 for D (6 bases). CDR3 length: 13 residues. Germline CDR1 reads MNHEY; CDR2 reads SMNVEV (reference sequence). V was trimmed by 6 bases and J by 8 bases, leaving 14 bases between them. In nucleotides, the CDR3 is TGTGCCAGCAGAAAAGTAGCGGACGATGAGCAGTTCTTC. This encodes CASRKVADDEQFF.

V and J are TRBV4-1 and TRBJ2-7, with 12 bases aligning to TRBD2. Looked up from germline, CDR1 is MGHRA and CDR2 is YSYEKL. This CDR3 region has 16 residues. After removal of 3 bases from V and 4 bases from J, the junction contained 7 bases not matched to a gene. CDR3 region: CASSQSLTSGSYEQYF. DNA of the CDR3: TGCGCCAGCAGCCAGAGCTTGACTAGCGGGAGTTACGAGCAGTACTTC.

The chain has TRBV4-2 and TRBJ2-3, with 11 bases identical to TRBD2. Germline V gene data show CDR1 as LGHNA and CDR2 as YNFKEQ. V was clipped by 1 base and J by 5 bases; unmatched bases: 8. This CDR3 spans 17 amino acids. The DNA of the CDR3 is TGTGCCAGCAGCCAAGCAGAGACTAGCGGGACGAGAGATACGCAGTATTTT. Amino acid sequence: CASSQAETSGTRDTQYF.

This CDR3 is CASSLVNRGIEQFF. The CDR3 region has the DNA TGTGCCAGCAGTTTAGTGAACAGGGGCATTGAGCAGTTCTTC. The chain joins TRBV28 to TRBJ2-1, with 7 bases identical to TRBD1. J lost 9 bases, V lost 2 bases, and 7 bases had no gene match. This CDR3 comprises 14 residues. Germline CDR1 and CDR2: MDHEN and SYDVKM.

J is TRBJ2-2 and V is TRBV5-1, with 11 bases aligning to TRBD2. The CDR3 covers 15 residues. The ends lost 5 bases at V and 6 bases at J; junction bases unmatched: 6. Germline V CDR1 and CDR2: SGHRS, YFSETQ. The CDR3 region has the DNA TGCGCCAGCAGTAGCGGGAGGGCCGAACCCGGGGAGCTGTTTTTT. Encoded protein: CASSSGRAEPGELFF.

The chain is built from TRBV28 and TRBJ2-2; no clear D. There are 15 residues in the CDR3. Germline-derived CDR1 and CDR2 are MDHEN and SYDVKM. Trimming pared 3 bases from V and 0 bases from J, leaving 8 bases between. The CDR3 nucleotides read TGTGCCAGCAGTTTCCCCCGGGCGAACACCGGGGAGCTGTTTTTT. Its translation: CASSFPRANTGELFF.

The sample holds a few counts of this clone. The chain carries TRBV28 and TRBJ1-5; D perhaps matches TRBD1 (5 bases). Trimming shortened V by 6 bases and J by 7 bases, and 10 bases separated the two germline ends. The CDR3 extends over 12 amino acids. Germline CDR1 and CDR2: MDHEN and SYDVKM. In DNA, the CDR3 is TGTGCCAGCAGCCAGGGAGGGCAGCCCCAGCATTTT. This translates into CASSQGGQPQHF.

V usage is TRBV6-1 and J usage is TRBJ2-5; tentative D call: TRBD1 (6 bases). CDR3 length equals 14 residues. V lost 5 bases, J lost 1 base, and 11 bases lay in between. Germline lookup yields CDR1 MNHNS and CDR2 SASEGT. The CDR3 coding sequence is TGTGCCAGCAGTAGGGACAAGGCCCAAGAGACCCAGTACTTC. Its translation: CASSRDKAQETQYF.

In regard to this clone: The junction departs from the called germline gene at one end, perhaps through a read error. The V call is TRBV7-9, the J call TRBJ2-7, with 7 bases fitting TRBD2. Germline CDR1 SEHNR, CDR2 FQNEAQ (reference sequence). The CDR3 totals 13 residues. The CDR3 bases are TGTGCCAGCAGCTTAGGCGGGGGTTGGCCCAGCGGCTTC. Encoded protein: CASSLGGGWPSGF. Based on the CDR3 plus reference TRBV7-9 and TRBJ2-7, the full variable domain is DTGVSQNPRHKITKRGQNVTFRCDPISEHNRLYWYRQTLGQGPEFLTYFQNEAQLEKSRLLSDRFSAERPKGSFSTLEIQRTEQGDSAMYLCASSLGGGWPSGFGPGTRLTVT.